Listed here are 26 T cell receptor beta chains from one sample, sequenced in a study of T cell changes during pregnancy in multiple sclerosis. Data came from immunoSEQ multiplex PCR; TCRdb stores just in-frame clones and leaves some out. The table has 30,000 to 40,000 clones, around 90% seen once. The specimen was CD8+ T cells from peripheral blood mononuclear cells, collected in the first trimester of pregnancy. The receptors stem from a female donor with multiple sclerosis, enrolled in a pregnancy study.

The chain employs TRBV4-1 and TRBJ1-5, with D unresolved. V gave up 4 bases and J gave up 7 bases, with 14 bases separating them. CDR3 length: 14 residues. CDR1 is MGHRA and CDR2 is YSYEKL in the germline V gene. The CDR3 DNA is TGCGCCAGCAGCCCCTCGACGTACGGGCAGCCCCAGCATTTT. Protein: CASSPSTYGQPQHF.

This chain joins TRBV6-1 and TRBJ2-2; D possibly corresponds to TRBD2 (5 bases). Germline CDR1 reads MNHNS; CDR2 reads SASEGT. V lost 1 base, J lost 4 bases, and 10 bases lay in between. The CDR3 runs to 15 residues. CDR3 coding DNA: TGTGCCAGCAGTGAAGTGCGGGCCAGCACCGGGGAGCTGTTTTTT. Its translation: CASSEVRASTGELFF.

The rearrangement uses TRBV29-1 and TRBJ1-2; D ambiguous. This CDR3 is 12 amino acids long. V was pared by 5 bases and J by 3 bases, with 10 bases between. Germline V CDR1 and CDR2: SQVTM, ANQGSEA. The CDR3 sequence is CSVRPGYYGYTF. CDR3 DNA: TGCAGCGTTAGGCCCGGGTACTATGGCTACACCTTC. The full variable domain, its missing parts supplied by reference TRBV29-1 and TRBJ1-2, is SAVISQKPSRDICQRGTSLTIQCQVDSQVTMMFWYRQQPGQSLTLIATANQGSEATYESGFVIDKFPISRPNLTFSTLTVSNMSPEDSSIYLCSVRPGYYGYTFGSGTRLTVV.

The V call is TRBV5-1, the J call TRBJ2-1, with 11 bases identical to TRBD2. Germline lookup yields CDR1 SGHRS and CDR2 YFSETQ. This CDR3 has 15 residues. Trimming took 4 bases from V and 6 from J; bases not matched to a gene: 6. Here the CDR3 reads CASSQLAGVRNEQFF. CDR3 DNA: TGCGCCAGCAGCCAACTAGCGGGAGTTCGCAATGAGCAGTTCTTC.

The rearrangement links TRBV5-1 to TRBJ1-5; tentative D call: TRBD1 (5 bases). CDR1 and CDR2 from the germline V gene are SGHRS and YFSETQ. The V end lost 2 bases, the J end lost 6 bases, and 18 bases lay between the germline ends. The CDR3 is 16 amino acids. CDR3 residues: CASSLVPLREGQPQHF. In DNA form, the CDR3 reads TGCGCCAGCAGCTTAGTGCCGCTCAGGGAGGGTCAGCCCCAGCATTTT.

The rearrangement links TRBV30 to TRBJ1-5, with D possibly matching TRBD1 (5 bases). This CDR3 comprises 14 residues. Germline assignment: CDR1 GTSNPN and CDR2 SVGIG (reference sequence). Between the trimmed V and J ends, which lost 2 bases and 7 bases, there was a span of 15 bases. Written as DNA, the CDR3 is TGTGCCTGGAGTCCAGGGATGGGCTTGCAGCCCCAGCATTTT. Encoded protein: CAWSPGMGLQPQHF.

The CDR3 here is CASSPYGGNFYGYTF. In nucleotides, the CDR3 is TGTGCCAGCAGCCCTTACGGGGGAAACTTCTATGGCTACACCTTC. V and J are TRBV7-2 and TRBJ1-2; D possibly corresponds to TRBD1 (5 bases). This CDR3 is 15 amino acids long. V lost 5 bases to trimming and J lost 4 bases, with 17 bases between them. Germline CDR1 reads SGHTA; CDR2 reads FQGNSA.

The J gene is TRBJ2-7, the V gene TRBV30; the D gene is possibly TRBD2 (5 bases). Germline V gives CDR1 GTSNPN, CDR2 SVGIG (reference sequence). Deletions cut 4 bases from V and 0 bases from J, with 16 bases between. This CDR3 has 15 residues. The CDR3 region is CAWTIGLGSSYEQYF. The CDR3 nucleotides are TGTGCCTGGACCATCGGACTGGGGAGCTCCTACGAGCAGTACTTC.

In this sample, this clone turned up once. This chain links TRBV9 with TRBJ2-7; D is ambiguous. This CDR3 region has 13 residues. The germline CDR1 and CDR2 sequences are SGDLS and YYNGEE. Trimming left V 2 bases short and J 0 bases short, with 6 bases between. The CDR3 bases are TGTGCCAGCAGCGTCGCTAGCTCCTACGAGCAGTACTTC. It codes for CASSVASSYEQYF. The variable domain in full, completed from reference TRBV9 and TRBJ2-7, reads DSGVTQTPKHLITATGQRVTLRCSPRSGDLSVYWYQQSLDQGLQFLIQYYNGEERAKGNILERFSAQQFPDLHSELNLSSLELGDSALYFCASSVASSYEQYFGPGTRLTVT.

The chain joins TRBV27 to TRBJ1-1; TRBD1 is a possible D gene (5 bases). Germline lookup yields CDR1 MNHEY and CDR2 SMNVEV (reference sequence). The CDR3 contains 14 residues. V gave up 3 bases and J gave up 1 base, with 9 bases separating them. DNA of the CDR3: TGTGCCAGCAGTTTCGGGGGGGGGAACACTGAAGCTTTCTTT. As protein: CASSFGGGNTEAFF.

The rearrangement uses TRBV4-2 and TRBJ2-5; a possible D gene is TRBD1 (8 bases). Germline CDR1 reads LGHNA; CDR2 reads YNFKEQ. The V and J ends lost 2 bases and 4 bases respectively, with 20 bases between them. CDR3 length: 17 residues. CDR3 DNA sequence: TGTGCCAGCAGCCAAACGCCTCTGACAGGGGAGGGAGAGACCCAGTACTTC. It specifies CASSQTPLTGEGETQYF.

DNA of the CDR3: TGCGCCAGCAGCCAAGTAACCGGGGGAGGTACTGAAGCTTTCTTT. Translated, it gives CASSQVTGGGTEAFF. The rearrangement uses TRBV4-1 and TRBJ1-1, with D perhaps TRBD1 (5 bases). With 1 base removed from V and 5 bases from J, the gap between germline ends came to 14 bases. This CDR3 contains 15 residues. The germline V gene encodes CDR1 MGHRA and CDR2 YSYEKL.

V is TRBV30 and J is TRBJ1-1; a weak D match, TRBD1 (5 bases). CDR3 length: 13 residues. Trimming left V 1 base short and J 0 bases short, with 6 bases between. Germline CDR1 GTSNPN, CDR2 SVGIG (reference sequence). CDR3 bases: TGTGCCTGGAGTGGACAGATGAACACTGAAGCTTTCTTT. This translates into CAWSGQMNTEAFF. The full variable domain, rest sourced from reference TRBV30 and TRBJ1-1, is SQTIHQWPATLVQPVGSPLSLECTVEGTSNPNLYWYRQAAGRGLQLLFYSVGIGQISSEVPQNLSASRPQDRQFILSSKKLLLSDSGFYLCAWSGQMNTEAFFGQGTRLTVV.

V and J are TRBV30 and TRBJ1-1, with D unclear. CDR1 is GTSNPN, CDR2 SVGIG, per germline (reference sequence). The CDR3 loop spans 16 amino acids. The V end lost 1 base, the J end lost 4 bases, and 19 bases lay between the germline ends. The CDR3 is CAWSEEGRPVGTEAFF. In DNA form, the CDR3 reads TGTGCCTGGAGTGAGGAGGGCAGGCCGGTGGGCACTGAAGCTTTCTTT.

J is TRBJ2-3 and V is TRBV28; a possible D gene is TRBD2 (6 bases). Deletions cut 6 bases from V and 5 bases from J, with 18 bases between. The CDR3 extends over 15 amino acids. Germline V gives CDR1 MDHEN, CDR2 SYDVKM. This CDR3 is CASRDGSHQKDTQYF. The CDR3, as DNA: TGTGCCAGCAGGGACGGGAGCCACCAAAAAGATACGCAGTATTTT.

This clone was seen just once. This chain connects TRBV5-1 to TRBJ2-1; D remains ambiguous. In germline, CDR1 is SGHRS, CDR2 YFSETQ. V gave up 0 bases and J gave up 0 bases, with 16 bases separating them. This CDR3 is built from 18 residues. DNA of the CDR3: TGCGCCAGCAGCTTGGTTCGCTTATCCGCGAGCTCCTACAATGAGCAGTTCTTC. It specifies CASSLVRLSASSYNEQFF.

The chain links TRBV7-9 to TRBJ1-4, with D uncertain. CDR3 length equals 14 residues. Trimming left V 2 bases short and J 3 bases short, with 7 bases between. The germline gives CDR1 SEHNR, CDR2 FQNEAQ (reference sequence). In DNA form, the CDR3 reads TGTGCCAGCAGCTTATGGTCGGCTAATGAAAAACTGTTTTTT. Translated, it gives CASSLWSANEKLFF.

Only a few counts were recorded for this clone. The chain joins TRBV19 to TRBJ2-2; 7 bases match TRBD2. Germline V lookup: CDR1 LNHDA, CDR2 SQIVND (reference sequence). The V and J ends lost 5 bases and 2 bases, in that order; junction bases with no gene match: 14. The CDR3 covers 18 residues. The CDR3 DNA reads as TGTGCCAGTAGTCCTGGACTAGGACAACTCCTAAACACCGGGGAGCTGTTTTTT. Its protein is CASSPGLGQLLNTGELFF. The full variable domain, rest sourced from reference TRBV19 and TRBJ2-2, is DGGITQSPKYLFRKEGQNVTLSCEQNLNHDAMYWYRQDPGQGLRLIYYSQIVNDFQKGDIAEGYSVSREKKESFPLTVTSAQKNPTAFYLCASSPGLGQLLNTGELFFGEGSRLTVL.

V usage is TRBV11-1 and J usage is TRBJ2-7; a possible D gene is TRBD2 (6 bases). The V and J ends lost 2 bases and 4 bases respectively, with 21 bases between them. Germline assignment: CDR1 SGHAT and CDR2 FQDESV (reference sequence). CDR3 length equals 17 residues. CDR3 DNA sequence: TGTGCCAGCAGCTTATTACCTTTGGCGGGAAGGGTTTACGAGCAGTACTTC. Encoded protein: CASSLLPLAGRVYEQYF.

This clone showed up just once. The rearrangement joins TRBV5-1 to TRBJ1-2; unclear D gene. The germline gives CDR1 SGHRS, CDR2 YFSETQ. The CDR3 spans 13 residues. V was pared by 2 bases and J by 7 bases, with 12 bases between. The CDR3 is CASSLGRVSGYTF. The DNA for the CDR3 is TGCGCCAGCAGCTTAGGCCGGGTCTCTGGCTACACCTTC.

The chain uses TRBV7-3 and TRBJ2-3; D not certain. Germline CDR1 reads SGHTA; CDR2 reads FQGTGA. Between the trimmed V and J ends, which lost 5 bases and 4 bases, there was a span of 13 bases. CDR3 size: 14 residues. The CDR3 DNA follows: TGTGCCAGCAGCACCCACGGGTCTGCAGATACGCAGTATTTT. This translates into CASSTHGSADTQYF.

CDR3 sequence (DNA): TGTGCCAGCAGCCGTAGCGGGAGGGTTGAGCAGTACTTC. This sequence encodes CASSRSGRVEQYF. The genes are TRBV7-9 and TRBJ2-5; 11 positions match TRBD2. Per the germline V gene, CDR1 is SEHNR and CDR2 is FQNEAQ (reference sequence). The J segment lost 11 bases and the V segment lost 5 bases, leaving 7 bases of the junction unmatched. This CDR3 contains 13 residues. The whole variable domain, remainder taken from reference TRBV7-9 and TRBJ2-5, is DTGVSQNPRHKITKRGQNVTFRCDPISEHNRLYWYRQTLGQGPEFLTYFQNEAQLEKSRLLSDRFSAERPKGSFSTLEIQRTEQGDSAMYLCASSRSGRVEQYFGPGTRLLVL.

The J gene is TRBJ2-2, the V gene TRBV19, with 7 bases aligning to TRBD2. This CDR3 is built from 11 residues. Germline values: CDR1 LNHDA, CDR2 SQIVND (reference sequence). Losses at the gene ends were 9 bases for V and 6 bases for J; bases not matched to a gene: 1. This CDR3 reads CASRGAGELFF. CDR3 DNA: TGTGCCAGCCGGGGGGCCGGGGAGCTGTTTTTT.

The J gene is TRBJ1-5, the V gene TRBV6-6, with TRBD1 matching over 7 bases. Germline V lookup: CDR1 MNHNY, CDR2 SVGAGI (reference sequence). The CDR3 is 14 amino acids. V shed 5 bases and J 7 bases; nucleotides not matched to a gene: 8. The CDR3 DNA is TGTGCCAGCAGTCCCCCCGGACAGGTCCAGCCCCAGCATTTT. It encodes CASSPPGQVQPQHF.

The chain recombines TRBV10-1 with TRBJ2-1; TRBD1 is a possible D gene (5 bases). Germline CDR1 is WNHNN and CDR2 is SYGVQD (reference sequence). The CDR3 covers 16 residues. V lost 6 bases and J 2 bases, leaving 17 bases between the germline ends. CDR3 sequence (DNA): TGCGCCAGCAGAAGGGTTGTAATAGGGGCCTACAATGAGCAGTTCTTC. This translates into CASRRVVIGAYNEQFF.

The chain has TRBV5-4 and TRBJ2-7; the match to TRBD1 covers 7 bases. There are 13 residues in the CDR3. V shed 5 bases and J 6 bases; nucleotides not matched to a gene: 8. Germline lookup yields CDR1 SGHNT and CDR2 YYREEE (reference sequence). The CDR3 here is CASRDRVGGEQYF. The CDR3 DNA sequence: TGTGCCAGCAGAGACAGGGTCGGAGGCGAGCAGTACTTC.